This T cell receptor (beta chain) is from a study of identical twins. Study-wide points: A lower insertion count was a feature of abundant cord blood beta clonotypes, with no such feature in memory repertoires.

TCRdb reprocessed the 5' RACE reads with MiXCR, giving one entry per CDR3 protein. The sample contains roughly 570,000 distinct CDR3 sequences, 7.5% to 10% of which appear only once. Ten or more counts support this clonotype. Its specificity is not known. Trimming removed 6 bases from V and 0 bases from J, with 13 bases in between. This CDR3 region has 15 residues. Germline CDR1 and CDR2: SGHRS and YFSETQ. The data were also submitted as part of a second study, on yellow fever vaccine responses in identical twins.

The chain recombines TRBV5-1 with TRBJ2-1; D perhaps matches TRBD2 (5 bases). The sequenced sample was PBMCs. The clonotype originates from a young woman in good health. The CDR3 spells CASTKQRNSYNEQFF. As DNA, the CDR3 is TGCGCCAGCACCAAACAGCGGAACTCCTACAATGAGCAGTTCTTC.